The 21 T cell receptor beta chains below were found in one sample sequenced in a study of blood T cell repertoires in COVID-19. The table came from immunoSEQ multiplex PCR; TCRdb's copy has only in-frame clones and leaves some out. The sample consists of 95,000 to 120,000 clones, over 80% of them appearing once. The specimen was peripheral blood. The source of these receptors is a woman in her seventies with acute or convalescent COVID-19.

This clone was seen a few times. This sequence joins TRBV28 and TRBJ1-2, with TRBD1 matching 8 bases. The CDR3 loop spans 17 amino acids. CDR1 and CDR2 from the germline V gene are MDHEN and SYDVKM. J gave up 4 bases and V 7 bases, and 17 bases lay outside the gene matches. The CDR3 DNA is TGTGCCAGCACCCTAAAAGCAGGGGGCTGGTATTCCTATGGCTACACCTTC. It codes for CASTLKAGGWYSYGYTF.

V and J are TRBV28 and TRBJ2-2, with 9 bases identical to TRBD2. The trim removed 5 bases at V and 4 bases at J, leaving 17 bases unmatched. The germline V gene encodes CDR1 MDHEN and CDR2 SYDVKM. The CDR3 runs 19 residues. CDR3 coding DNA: TGTGCCAGCAGTCCAGGACTTTTTAGCGGGAGCGTTGGCACCGGGGAGCTGTTTTTT. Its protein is CASSPGLFSGSVGTGELFF.

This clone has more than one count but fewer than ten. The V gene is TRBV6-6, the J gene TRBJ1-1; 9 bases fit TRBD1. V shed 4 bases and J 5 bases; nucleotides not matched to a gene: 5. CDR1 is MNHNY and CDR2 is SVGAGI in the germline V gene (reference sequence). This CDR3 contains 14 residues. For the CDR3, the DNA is TGTGCCAGCAGTTCACAGGGGGCAGTAACTGAAGCTTTCTTT. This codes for CASSSQGAVTEAFF.

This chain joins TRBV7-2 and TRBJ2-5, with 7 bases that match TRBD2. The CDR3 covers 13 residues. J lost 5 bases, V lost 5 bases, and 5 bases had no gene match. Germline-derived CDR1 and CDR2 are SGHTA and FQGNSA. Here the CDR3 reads CASSRGEGETQYF. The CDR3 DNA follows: TGTGCCAGCAGCCGGGGGGAGGGGGAGACCCAGTACTTC. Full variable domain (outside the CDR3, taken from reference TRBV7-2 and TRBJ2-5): GAGVSQSPSNKVTEKGKDVELRCDPISGHTALYWYRQSLGQGLEFLIYFQGNSAPDKSGLPSDRFSAERTGGSVSTLTIQRTQQEDSAVYLCASSRGEGETQYFGPGTRLLVL.

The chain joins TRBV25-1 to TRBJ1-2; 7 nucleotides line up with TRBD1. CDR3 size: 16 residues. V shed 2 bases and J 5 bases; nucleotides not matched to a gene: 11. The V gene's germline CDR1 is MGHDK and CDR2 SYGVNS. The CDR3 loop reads CASSEEGGLDRYGYTF. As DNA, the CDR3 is TGTGCCAGCAGTGAAGAAGGGGGCCTAGACAGATATGGCTACACCTTC.

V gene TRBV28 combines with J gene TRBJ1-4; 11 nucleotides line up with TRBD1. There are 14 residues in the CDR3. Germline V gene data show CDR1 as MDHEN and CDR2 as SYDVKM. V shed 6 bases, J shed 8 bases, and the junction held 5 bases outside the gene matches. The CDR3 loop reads CASRSGTGGEKLFF. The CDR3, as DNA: TGTGCCAGCAGGTCCGGGACAGGGGGAGAAAAACTGTTTTTT.

CDR3 bases: TGTGCCAGCAGTCCGCGAGGGCAGAGCTCCTACGAGCAGTACTTC. It specifies CASSPRGQSSYEQYF. The chain has TRBV27 and TRBJ2-7; a weak D match, TRBD2 (5 bases). Germline CDR1 MNHEY, CDR2 SMNVEV (reference sequence). The CDR3 sequence is 15 residues long. V was pared by 5 bases and J by 0 bases, with 14 bases between.

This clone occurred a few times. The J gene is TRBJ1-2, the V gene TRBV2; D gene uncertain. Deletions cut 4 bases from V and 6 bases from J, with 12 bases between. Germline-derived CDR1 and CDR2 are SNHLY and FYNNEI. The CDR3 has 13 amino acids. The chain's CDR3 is CASSGSVGDGYTF. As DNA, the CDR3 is TGTGCCAGCAGTGGGTCTGTCGGGGATGGCTACACCTTC.

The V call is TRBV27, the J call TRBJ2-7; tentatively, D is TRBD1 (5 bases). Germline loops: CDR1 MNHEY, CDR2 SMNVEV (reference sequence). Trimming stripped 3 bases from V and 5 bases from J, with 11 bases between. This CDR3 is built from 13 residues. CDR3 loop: CASSFERGNEQYF. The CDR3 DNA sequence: TGTGCCAGCAGTTTCGAAAGGGGTAACGAGCAGTACTTC.

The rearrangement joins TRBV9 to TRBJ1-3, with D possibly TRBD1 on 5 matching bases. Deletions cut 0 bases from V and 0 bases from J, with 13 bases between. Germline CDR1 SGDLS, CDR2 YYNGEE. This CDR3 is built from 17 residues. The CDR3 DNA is TGTGCCAGCAGCGTAGCCTTAGGGGCCAACTCTGGAAACACCATATATTTT. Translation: CASSVALGANSGNTIYF.

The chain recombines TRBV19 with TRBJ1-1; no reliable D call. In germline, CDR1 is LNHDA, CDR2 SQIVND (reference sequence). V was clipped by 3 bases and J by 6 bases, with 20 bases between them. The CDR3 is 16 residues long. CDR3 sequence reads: CASSIVSIPKLSEAFF. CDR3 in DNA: TGTGCCAGTAGTATCGTTAGTATCCCCAAACTCTCTGAAGCTTTCTTT. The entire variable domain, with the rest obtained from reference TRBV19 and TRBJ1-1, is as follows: DGGITQSPKYLFRKEGQNVTLSCEQNLNHDAMYWYRQDPGQGLRLIYYSQIVNDFQKGDIAEGYSVSREKKESFPLTVTSAQKNPTAFYLCASSIVSIPKLSEAFFGQGTRLTVV.

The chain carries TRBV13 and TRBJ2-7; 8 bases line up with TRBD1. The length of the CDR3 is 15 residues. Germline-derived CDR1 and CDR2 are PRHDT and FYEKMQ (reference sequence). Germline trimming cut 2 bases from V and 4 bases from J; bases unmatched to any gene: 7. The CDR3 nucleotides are TGTGCCAGCAGCTTACCCGGACAGGGTCGTTACGAGCAGTACTTC. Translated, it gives CASSLPGQGRYEQYF.

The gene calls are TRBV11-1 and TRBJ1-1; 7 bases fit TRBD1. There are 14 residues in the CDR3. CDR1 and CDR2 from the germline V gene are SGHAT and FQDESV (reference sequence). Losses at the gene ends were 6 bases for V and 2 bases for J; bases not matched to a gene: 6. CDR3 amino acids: CASSTGAANTEAFF. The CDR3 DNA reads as TGTGCCAGCAGTACAGGGGCGGCTAACACTGAAGCTTTCTTT.

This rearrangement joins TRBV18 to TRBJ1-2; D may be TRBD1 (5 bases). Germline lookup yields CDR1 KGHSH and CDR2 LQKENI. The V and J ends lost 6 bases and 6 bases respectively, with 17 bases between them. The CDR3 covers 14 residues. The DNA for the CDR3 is TGTGCCAGCTCCCCAGAAGGCAGGGTCAATGGCTACACCTTC. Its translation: CASSPEGRVNGYTF.

For the CDR3, the DNA is TGTGCCAGCAGCTTGTATGGTAGGAACACTGAAGCTTTCTTT. Translation gives CASSLYGRNTEAFF. The chain has TRBV13 and TRBJ1-1, with D hard to call. V lost 3 bases and J 1 base, leaving 9 bases between the germline ends. The CDR3 contains 14 residues. Germline CDR1 PRHDT, CDR2 FYEKMQ (reference sequence).

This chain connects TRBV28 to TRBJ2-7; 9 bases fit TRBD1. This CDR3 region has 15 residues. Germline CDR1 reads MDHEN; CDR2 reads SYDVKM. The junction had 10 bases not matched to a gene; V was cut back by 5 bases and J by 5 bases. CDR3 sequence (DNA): TGTGCCAGCAGTCTCCCCCCGGGACAGGGAAACGAGCAGTACTTC. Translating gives CASSLPPGQGNEQYF.

The CDR3 bases are TGTGCCAGCAGCTCCGGGGGGGCGCAGGGCTATGGCTACACCTTC. It encodes CASSSGGAQGYGYTF. The rearrangement links TRBV28 to TRBJ1-2; a weak D match, TRBD1 (6 bases). CDR1 is MDHEN and CDR2 is SYDVKM in the germline V gene. Trimming pared 6 bases from V and 4 bases from J, leaving 18 bases between. There are 15 residues in the CDR3.

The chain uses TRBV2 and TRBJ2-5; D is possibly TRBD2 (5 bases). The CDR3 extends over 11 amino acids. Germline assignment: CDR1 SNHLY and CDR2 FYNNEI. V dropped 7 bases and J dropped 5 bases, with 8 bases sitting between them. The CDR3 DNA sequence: TGTGCCAGCACCGGGGTGGAGACCCAGTACTTC. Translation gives CASTGVETQYF.

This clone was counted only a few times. CDR3 bases: TGTGCCAGCAGCCAGAGGACAGGGGAAAAGGGCTTAACCTTC. Its protein product is CASSQRTGEKGLTF. The chain uses TRBV3-1 (or the pseudogene TRBV3-2) and TRBJ1-2, with 9 positions matching TRBD1. The CDR3 is 14 residues long. J gave up 14 bases and V 3 bases, and 13 bases lay outside the gene matches. Per the germline V gene, CDR1 is LGHDT and CDR2 is YNNKEL (reference sequence).

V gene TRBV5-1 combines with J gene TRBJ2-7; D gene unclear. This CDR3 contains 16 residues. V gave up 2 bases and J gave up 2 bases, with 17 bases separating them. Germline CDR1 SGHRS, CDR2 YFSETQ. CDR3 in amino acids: CASSFPPSRPTYEQYF. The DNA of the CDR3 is TGCGCCAGCAGCTTCCCCCCGAGTCGTCCGACCTACGAGCAGTACTTC. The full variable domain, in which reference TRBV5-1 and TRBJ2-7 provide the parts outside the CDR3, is KAGVTQTPRYLIKTRGQQVTLSCSPISGHRSVSWYQQTPGQGLQFLFEYFSETQRNKGNFPGRFSGRQFSNSRSEMNVSTLELGDSALYLCASSFPPSRPTYEQYFGPGTRLTVT.

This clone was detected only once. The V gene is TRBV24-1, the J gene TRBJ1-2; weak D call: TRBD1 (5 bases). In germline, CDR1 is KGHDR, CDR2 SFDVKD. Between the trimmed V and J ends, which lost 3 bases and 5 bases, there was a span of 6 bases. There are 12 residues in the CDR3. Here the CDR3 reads CATSDRQYGYTF. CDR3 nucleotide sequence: TGTGCCACCAGTGATAGACAGTATGGCTACACCTTC.